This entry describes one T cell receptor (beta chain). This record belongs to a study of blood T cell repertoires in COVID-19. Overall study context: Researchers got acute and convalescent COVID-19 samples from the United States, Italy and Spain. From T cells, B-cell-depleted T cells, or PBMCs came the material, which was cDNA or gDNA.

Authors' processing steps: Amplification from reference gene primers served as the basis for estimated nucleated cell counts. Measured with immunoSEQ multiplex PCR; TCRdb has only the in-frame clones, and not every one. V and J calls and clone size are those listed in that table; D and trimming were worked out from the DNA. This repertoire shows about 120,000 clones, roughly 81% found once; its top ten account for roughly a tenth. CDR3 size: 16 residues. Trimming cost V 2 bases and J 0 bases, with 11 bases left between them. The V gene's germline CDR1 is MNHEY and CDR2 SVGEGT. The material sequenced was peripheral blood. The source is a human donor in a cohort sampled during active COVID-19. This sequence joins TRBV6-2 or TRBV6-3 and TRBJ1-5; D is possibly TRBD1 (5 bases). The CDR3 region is CASSYLRADSNQPQHF. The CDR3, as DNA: TGTGCCAGCAGTTACCTCAGGGCCGATAGCAATCAGCCCCAGCATTTT.